This T cell receptor (beta chain) was sequenced in a study of T cell responses to AZD1222 COVID-19 vaccine. General study results and limits: Donors were mostly white British, more females; clonal diversity possibly underestimated.

Details on this clone: Its specificity is not known.

The CDR3 runs 13 residues. V shed 8 bases, J shed 4 bases, and the junction held 5 bases outside the gene matches. Using immunoSEQ multiplex PCR, the repertoire was profiled, and TCRdb retains in-frame clones only, with some absent. The repertoire holds about 110,000 clones, with 88% as singletons. The receptor was isolated from an adult in good health. The rearrangement uses TRBV12-3 or TRBV12-4 and TRBJ2-7; TRBD2 matches at 10 bases. The source was peripheral blood, collected on day 0 of AZD1222 vaccination. The CDR3 region has the DNA TGTGCCAGCGGGACGACTAGCGGGTACGAGCAGTACTTC. Translating it yields CASGTTSGYEQYF.